This T cell receptor (beta chain) emerged from a study of shared clonotypes between healthy human individuals. Across the study: CD4 naive and memory got three plates each, CD8 naive two, CD8 memory one.

The data were produced by immunoSEQ multiplex PCR, yet TCRdb's version contains in-frame clones alone and is incomplete. The top ten hold 0.89% of the sample, which has around 1,100,000 clones, approximately 75% seen once. The study's findings and limits: Collection of samples was limited to blood; tissue repertoires likely differ. Naive CD4 clonotypes overlapped across a handful of donors at roughly 5%. Enrolling few donors narrowed the genetic and exposure-history diversity that was represented.

The V gene lost 1 base and the J gene lost 3 bases, with 15 bases spanning the gap. CDR3 length equals 16 residues. The germline V gene encodes CDR1 SGHTA and CDR2 FQGNSA. Remarks on this clone: What it recognizes is unknown.

The sequence came from a man between 18 and 35 years old in good health. Some clones in this sample may be carry-over from other donors' samples. V gene TRBV7-2 combines with J gene TRBJ1-2; D not certain. The sample was memory CD4+ T cells from PBMCs. Documented subset: CD45RA-negative fraction. The CDR3 loop reads CASSLGARVKHYGYTF. CDR3 bases: TGTGCCAGCAGCTTAGGGGCTCGTGTCAAGCACTATGGCTACACCTTC.